Shown below are 11 T cell receptor beta chains from a single sample sequenced in a study of T cells after yellow fever vaccination. TCRdb re-called the 5' RACE reads through MiXCR, storing one row per CDR3 protein. The table includes about 340,000 distinct CDR3 sequences, 9.5% to 15% detected once. The sample here was CD4+ T cells sorted from PBMCs, taken 15 days after the yellow fever booster vaccination. The receptors were sampled from a young man who received the YFV17D yellow fever vaccine.

This clonotype was seen a few times. The gene calls are TRBV11-2 and TRBJ1-2, with D possibly matching TRBD1 (6 bases). Germline V gene sequence: CDR1 SGHAT, CDR2 FQNNGV. The CDR3 covers 14 residues. V lost 5 bases to trimming and J lost 2 bases, with 12 bases between them. CDR3 region: CASSPATGNYGYTF. The DNA of the CDR3 is TGTGCCAGCAGCCCCGCCACAGGGAACTATGGCTACACCTTC.

The gene calls are TRBV5-5 and TRBJ1-2; 10 positions agree with TRBD1. After removal of 4 bases from V and 2 bases from J, the junction contained 2 bases not matched to a gene. The germline V gene encodes CDR1 SGHKS and CDR2 YYEKEE (reference sequence). This CDR3 contains 14 residues. The CDR3 loop is CASSKGQGNYGYTF. For the CDR3, the DNA is TGTGCCAGCAGCAAGGGACAGGGGAACTATGGCTACACCTTC.

This clonotype has ten or more counts. V usage is TRBV19 and J usage is TRBJ2-2; either TRBD1 or TRBD2 may supply D (5 bases each). Looked up from germline, CDR1 is LNHDA and CDR2 is SQIVND (reference sequence). The V gene lost 3 bases and the J gene lost 2 bases, with 13 bases spanning the gap. CDR3 size: 16 residues. The CDR3 DNA sequence: TGTGCCAGTAGTATTTCGGGGCCCATTAACACCGGGGAGCTGTTTTTT. It specifies CASSISGPINTGELFF.

This clonotype was found a few times. The V gene is TRBV7-8, the J gene TRBJ2-3; 7 positions match TRBD2. V gave up 5 bases and J gave up 2 bases; unmatched junction bases: 10. Germline CDR1 reads SGHVS; CDR2 reads FQNEAQ. The CDR3 sequence is 16 residues long. CDR3 sequence reads: CASSPTGDYFTDTQYF. In DNA form, the CDR3 reads TGTGCCAGCAGCCCCACGGGGGACTACTTCACAGATACGCAGTATTTT.

This clonotype was seen a handful of times. V and J are TRBV18 and TRBJ1-5, with D unresolved. This CDR3 has 15 residues. Germline V gene data show CDR1 as KGHSH and CDR2 as LQKENI. Trimming stripped 2 bases from V and 4 bases from J, with 12 bases between. CDR3 sequence reads: CASSPATATNQPQHF. CDR3 in DNA: TGTGCCAGCTCACCAGCGACCGCAACTAATCAGCCCCAGCATTTT.

The rearrangement joins TRBV7-2 to TRBJ1-6; the D gene is possibly TRBD1 (5 bases). Germline assignment: CDR1 SGHTA and CDR2 FQGNSA. The V end lost 5 bases, the J end lost 6 bases, and 17 bases lay between the germline ends. CDR3 length: 16 amino acids. CDR3 sequence: CASSPRQLRGNSPLHF. CDR3 coding DNA: TGTGCCAGCAGCCCGAGACAGCTCCGCGGTAATTCACCCCTCCACTTT.

V usage is TRBV7-8 and J usage is TRBJ2-2; TRBD1 or TRBD2 may be the D gene (5 bases each). CDR3 length: 16 residues. Trimming left V 4 bases short and J 4 bases short, with 16 bases between. CDR1 is SGHVS and CDR2 is FQNEAQ in the germline V gene. CDR3 bases: TGTGCCAGCAGCTGGATCCGGGACCCCGGCACCGGGGAGCTGTTTTTT. It translates to CASSWIRDPGTGELFF.

This clonotype has only a few counts. CDR3 DNA sequence: TGTGCCACCAGCAGAGGAGGGTCCGGGAACACTGAAGCTTTCTTT. Protein sequence: CATSRGGSGNTEAFF. This chain uses TRBV15 with TRBJ1-1; D gene unclear. CDR1 is LNHNV, CDR2 YYDKDF, per germline (reference sequence). Trimming pared 1 base from V and 1 base from J, leaving 10 bases between. The CDR3 sequence is 15 residues long. The entire variable domain, with the rest obtained from reference TRBV15 and TRBJ1-1, is as follows: DAMVIQNPRYQVTQFGKPVTLSCSQTLNHNVMYWYQQKSSQAPKLLFHYYDKDFNNEADTPDNFQSRRPNTSFCFLDIRSPGLGDTAMYLCATSRGGSGNTEAFFGQGTRLTVV.

Points on this clonotype: One junction end disagrees with the germline gene, perhaps due to a read error. V gene TRBV20-1 combines with J gene TRBJ2-4, with D maybe TRBD2 (5 bases). CDR1 is DFQATT and CDR2 is SNEGSKA in the germline V gene (reference sequence). This CDR3 has 14 residues. The CDR3 region has the DNA TGCAGTGCAATTGACGCCCTAGCCAAAAACATTCAGCACTTC. Its protein product is CSAIDALAKNIQHF.

This sequence joins TRBV27 and TRBJ1-2; possible D gene TRBD1, 6 bases. V dropped 0 bases and J dropped 4 bases, with 12 bases sitting between them. Germline loops: CDR1 MNHEY, CDR2 SMNVEV (reference sequence). The CDR3 is 15 residues long. CDR3 nucleotides: TGTGCCAGCAGTTTATCACGGGGGGCGGGCTATGGCTACACCTTC. It codes for CASSLSRGAGYGYTF.

In this sample, this clonotype turned up a few times. The V call is TRBV24-1, the J call TRBJ2-2; D is ambiguous. The CDR3 has 13 amino acids. Between the trimmed V and J ends, which lost 2 bases and 4 bases, there was a span of 4 bases. CDR1 KGHDR and CDR2 SFDVKD come from the germline V gene. CDR3 sequence (DNA): TGTGCCACCAGTGATTACACCACCGGGGAGCTGTTTTTT. Protein product: CATSDYTTGELFF.